A selection of T cell receptor beta chains follows, all from one sample in a study of PD-1 blockade in classical Hodgkin lymphoma. Clones were sequenced by immunoSEQ multiplex PCR, and TCRdb holds only the in-frame ones, with some missing. The sample contains 40,000 to 55,000 clones, about three quarters of which appear only once. The material sequenced was peripheral blood mononuclear cells (PBMCs), taken before the fourth cycle of nivolumab. All receptors come from a human donor with classical Hodgkin lymphoma. Each CDR3 is given with its conserved first and last residue. The D gene is left open where the match is weak. Clone sizes are given selectively: once, few, many, or a class where the clone is expanded.

J	D	V	length	size	DNA	CDR3
TRBJ1-1	NA	TRBV4-3	14	few	TGCGCCAGCAGCCCCGACATGACCGGCACTGAAGCTTTCTTT	CASSPDMTGTEAFF
TRBJ1-2	NA	TRBV6-5	15	NA	TGTGCCAGCAGTTCCGGGACACCGGGCATATATGGCTACACCTTC	CASSSGTPGIYGYTF
TRBJ1-1	NA	TRBV21-1	15	NA	TGTGCCAGCAGCAAAGGGAAACAGGGGAACACTGAAGCTTTCTTT	CASSKGKQGNTEAFF
TRBJ2-6	NA	TRBV5-8	17	NA	TGTGCCAGCAGCCCACCACAGGAGTTCTCTGGGGCCAACGTCCTGACTTTC	CASSPPQEFSGANVLTF
TRBJ1-5	TRBD1	TRBV2	16	NA	TGTGCCAGCAGTGGGCGTGGGGACAGGGGTCATCAGCCCCAGCATTTT	CASSGRGDRGHQPQHF
TRBJ1-5	TRBD1	TRBV27	14	few	TGTGCCAGCAGTTCTACAGGGGGCAATCAGCCCCAGCATTTT	CASSSTGGNQPQHF
TRBJ2-1	NA	TRBV6-1	15	few	TGTGCCAGCAGTGAATATGTGGGGGTTTACAATGAGCAGTTCTTC	CASSEYVGVYNEQFF
TRBJ1-6	NA	TRBV4-3	17	NA	TGCGCCAGCAGCCAAGACTCTGCACGACATCGTCATTCACCCCTCCACTTT	CASSQDSARHRHSPLHF
TRBJ1-1	TRBD1	TRBV27	15	NA	TGTGCCACCTACCCAGGACAGGGCATTTACACTGAAGCTTTCTTT	CATYPGQGIYTEAFF
TRBJ2-5	NA	TRBV7-2	15	NA	TGCGCCAGCAGCCAAGAGCGCAGCTTTCAAGAGACCCAGTACTTC	CASSQERSFQETQYF
TRBJ2-1	NA	TRBV11-3	13	NA	TGTGCCAGCAGCTTAGAGGGGGAAAATGAGCAGTTCTTC	CASSLEGENEQFF
TRBJ2-1	TRBD2	TRBV7-2	14	NA	TGTGCCAGCAGCTCTGCGGGAGGGGCGGTTGAGCAGTTCTTC	CASSSAGGAVEQFF
TRBJ2-7	TRBD2	TRBV6-1	13	once	TGTGCCAGCACCAGCGGGGGGATCTACGAGCAGTACTTC	CASTSGGIYEQYF
TRBJ2-3	NA	TRBV5-1	12	NA	TGCGCCAGCAGCTTGTCGACAGATACGCAGTATTTT	CASSLSTDTQYF
TRBJ2-1	TRBD2	TRBV7-8	14	NA	TGTGCCAGCAGCTTGCTAGCGGGGGACTATGAGCAGTTCTTC	CASSLLAGDYEQFF
TRBJ1-3	NA	TRBV19	14	NA	TGTGCCAGTAGTCGAGGGGACTCTGGAAACACCATATATTTT	CASSRGDSGNTIYF
TRBJ1-3	NA	TRBV10-3	18	NA	TGTGCCACCGGTTACCCCATCTACAGGGAACATGCTGGAAACACCATATATTTT	CATGYPIYREHAGNTIYF
TRBJ2-7	TRBD2	TRBV5-6	16	NA	TGTGCCAGCAGCTTTGGACTAGCGGCCTCCTCCTACGAGCAGTACTTC	CASSFGLAASSYEQYF
TRBJ2-5	NA	TRBV7-2	11	NA	TGTGCCAGCAGCTCCCAAGAGACCCAGTACTTC	CASSSQETQYF
TRBJ1-1	NA	TRBV4-3	15	NA	TGCGCCAGCAGCCCTATCAACGGGGCGAACACTGAAGCTTTCTTT	CASSPINGANTEAFF
TRBJ2-3	NA	TRBV13	15	NA	TGTGCCAGCAGCTTGACTAGGGGGATCACAGATACGCAGTATTTT	CASSLTRGITDTQYF
TRBJ2-1	TRBD2	TRBV7-3	17	once	TGTGCCAGCAGCTTACAGGGGCGGGCTAGCGGGGACAATGAGCAGTTCTTC	CASSLQGRASGDNEQFF
TRBJ1-1	NA	TRBV7-9	13	NA	TGTGCCAGCAGCTCAGGGGAGAACACTGAAGCTTTCTTT	CASSSGENTEAFF
TRBJ2-7	NA	TRBV5-1	15	NA	TGCGCCAGCAGCTTGCTGGCAGGGGCAAGCTACGAGCAGTACTTC	CASSLLAGASYEQYF
TRBJ2-5	TRBD2	TRBV7-2	16	NA	TGTGCCAGCAGCTTGTCGTCTAGCGGGGGCCAAGAGACCCAGTACTTC	CASSLSSSGGQETQYF
TRBJ2-5	NA	TRBV5-1	15	NA	TGCGCCAGCAGCTTGGGACAGGCGTCTGGAGAGACCCAGTACTTC	CASSLGQASGETQYF
TRBJ2-5	NA	TRBV7-2	12	once	TGTGCCAGCAGACCCTCTTATGAGACCCAGTACTTC	CASRPSYETQYF
TRBJ2-2	NA	TRBV6-6	14	NA	TGTGCCAGCAGGCAGAGTAGCTTAACCGGGGAGCTGTTTTTT	CASRQSSLTGELFF
TRBJ1-4	NA	TRBV30	14	NA	TGTGCCTGGGCGTCAGGGGTCACTAATGAAAAACTGTTTTTT	CAWASGVTNEKLFF
TRBJ1-1	NA	TRBV6-1	14	NA	TGTGCCAGTCGTATGCCCAGGGATCCGGCTGAAGCTTTCTTT	CASRMPRDPAEAFF
TRBJ1-2	NA	TRBV7-2	15	few	TGTGCCAGCAGCTTAGTGTCAGGGATCTCCTATGGCTACACCTTC	CASSLVSGISYGYTF
TRBJ2-2	NA	TRBV7-8	17	NA	TGTGCCAGCAGCTTATATAGTCTCACAAAGAACACCGGGGAGCTGTTTTTT	CASSLYSLTKNTGELFF
TRBJ2-7	NA	TRBV6-5	15	NA	TGTGCCAGCAGTTACTCATTGACAGGAGCCTACGAGCAGTACTTC	CASSYSLTGAYEQYF
TRBJ2-7	TRBD1	TRBV5-1	15	NA	TGCGCCAGCAGCTTGTCAGGGGGCCTTCCCTACGAGCAGTACTTC	CASSLSGGLPYEQYF
TRBJ2-5	NA	TRBV18	16	NA	TGTGCCAGCTCACCACCGATAGGAGGGGACCAAGAGACCCAGTACTTC	CASSPPIGGDQETQYF
TRBJ2-2	NA	TRBV27	16	NA	TGTGCCAGCAGCACCGGGACCAAGCTATTGACCGGGGAGCTGTTTTTT	CASSTGTKLLTGELFF
TRBJ2-7	NA	TRBV11-3	16	once	TGTGCCAGCAGCCGATGGGAAGGATTGGGGTCCTACGAGCAGTACTTC	CASSRWEGLGSYEQYF
TRBJ1-6	TRBD1	TRBV28	17	few	TGTGCCAGCAGTTTGACAGGGGATAGGTCCTATAATTCACCCCTCCACTTT	CASSLTGDRSYNSPLHF
TRBJ1-3	NA	TRBV14	14	NA	TGTGCCAGCAGCCAGCCAGGGGACGGAAACACCATATATTTT	CASSQPGDGNTIYF
TRBJ1-3	NA	TRBV19	15	NA	TGTGCCAGTAGTATAGAGGATCTCTCTGGAAACACCATATATTTT	CASSIEDLSGNTIYF
TRBJ1-3	NA	TRBV6-5	14	NA	TGTGCCAGCAGGGGCAGGCTTTCTGGAAACACCATATATTTT	CASRGRLSGNTIYF
TRBJ2-3	NA	TRBV29-1	12	NA	TGCAGCGTTGAGATCCGCACAGATACGCAGTATTTT	CSVEIRTDTQYF